This section outlines one TCR beta chain sequence together with its context. What this receptor recognizes is not known. Qualities for individual bases were not recorded, and no much larger clone is one base off. The entry originates in a study of blood T cell repertoires in COVID-19 (dated by TCRdb to the early 2020s). The study in broad terms: Samples from collaborators originated in the United States, Italy and Spain and spanned both the acute and convalescent phases of COVID-19. The samples were drawn from the first 160 participants of the ongoing ImmuneRACE study and from over 950 subjects provided by 6 global collaborators. Sample metadata almost always included a de-identified subject ID, COVID-19 status, age in years and sex. Deeply sampled blood TCRbeta repertoires from subjects exposed to, actively infected with, or recovered from COVID-19 were included in the dataset. The material from the prospective study consisted of cDNA or gDNA derived from T cells, B-cell-depleted T cells, or PBMCs. Where available, HLA class I and class II types were obtained from metadata supplied by the sample provider rather than from assay-based typing. The repertoires were released in a freely available public database intended as a resource for research on the immune response to SARS-CoV-2. The full study reports these points: How much clinical and demographic metadata was included differed by source and by participant, and the metadata was provided uncurated.

In the prospective study, participants were roughly 18 to 100 years old, resided in about two dozen geographic areas of the United States, and were enrolled through a virtual design. In the prospective study, cohorts were assigned on the basis of participant-reported clinical history obtained from a screening survey and a study questionnaire. Recovered participants in ImmuneRACE Cohort 3 were defined by two consecutive negative NP/OP PCR tests, clearance by a healthcare professional, or resolution of symptoms. Each participant in the prospective study had whole blood, serum and a nasopharyngeal or oropharyngeal swab collected by mobile phlebotomists. Over a roughly 2-month period, participants in the prospective study had the option of providing additional blood draws and questionnaires. Prospective study blood samples were shipped either frozen or at room temperature before DNA extraction. Trimming takes 4 bases from V and 6 bases from J, and the germline ends sit 11 bases apart. The germline V gene supplies CDR1 MDHEN and CDR2 SYDVKM. Including the terminal cysteine and phenylalanine, the CDR3 comprises 13 residues. Here the CDR3 DNA is all that survives: 39 bases in frame from base 1.

TCRbeta CDR3 regions were amplified from genomic DNA using the immunoSEQ Assay, a bias-controlled multiplex PCR. As for the authors' bioinformatics: The number of nucleated cells in each sample was estimated by amplification of reference gene primers within the assay. To quantify the absolute abundance of each unique TCRbeta CDR3 rearrangement, sequence reads were collapsed and filtered. For each sample, productive Simpson clonality was calculated as the square root of Simpson's diversity index across productive rearrangements. TCRdb obtained this table from immuneACCESS and retained in-frame rearrangements with V and J assigned. These tables miss some clones; where compared with another copy, unresolved V genes account for less than half of the shortfall, and the remainder is unexplained. Clone size and V and J calls were adopted from that table, with D and trimming inferred from the DNA. This sample has a few hundred thousand clones in its table, and 75% to 90% of those were observed once. The ten largest clones capture approximately 1% of the sample.

Sequenced sample: PBMCs or T cells enriched from blood (not recorded which). The TCR comes from a man aged 18 to 29 who had recovered from COVID-19. The chain couples TRBV28 to TRBJ2-3; no D gene is confidently identified. The DNA reads TGTGCCAGCAGTTGGGCCGCTCTCGATACGCAGTATTTT. Translated, this is CASSWAALDTQYF. With the portions outside the CDR3 filled from the reference TRBV28 and TRBJ2-3 genes, the complete variable region becomes DVKVTQSSRYLVKRTGEKVFLECVQDMDHENMFWYRQDPGLGLRLIYFSYDVKMKEKGDIPEGYSVSREKKERFSLILESASTNQTSMYLCASSWAALDTQYFGPGTRLTVL.